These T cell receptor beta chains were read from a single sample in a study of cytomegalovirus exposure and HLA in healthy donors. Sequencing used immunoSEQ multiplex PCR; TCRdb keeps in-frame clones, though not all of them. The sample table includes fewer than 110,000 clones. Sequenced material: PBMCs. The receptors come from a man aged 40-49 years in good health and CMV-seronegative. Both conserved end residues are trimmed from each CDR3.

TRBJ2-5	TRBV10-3	AISVGGLAGTQETQY
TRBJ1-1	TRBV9	ASSVAGTGVFEAF
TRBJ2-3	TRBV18	ASSPTTDRTDTQY
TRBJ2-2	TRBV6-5	ASSPTRPNTGELF
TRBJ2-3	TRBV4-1	ASSHSKRQREASTDTQY
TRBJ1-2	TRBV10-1	ASSGAGGYGYT
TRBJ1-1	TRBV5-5	ASSGRDRNTEAF
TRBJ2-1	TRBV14	ASSSYLLAGRYNEQF
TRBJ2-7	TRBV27	ASSLSTSGSPYEQY
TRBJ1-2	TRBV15	ATSRDGGYT
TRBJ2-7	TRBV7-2	ASSQNSRSYEQY
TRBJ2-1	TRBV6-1	ASRSTGTHNEQF
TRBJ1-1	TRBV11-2	ASSQEGQGAKAF
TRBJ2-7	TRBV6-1	ASNEGPGPSYEQY
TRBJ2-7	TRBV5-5	ASSLTETYEQY
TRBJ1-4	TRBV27	ASSRRDRGNEKLF
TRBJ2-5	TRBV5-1	ASSTGQGGLETQY
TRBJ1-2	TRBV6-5	ASSYSTSMGYGYT
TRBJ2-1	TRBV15	ATSGTGGDEQF
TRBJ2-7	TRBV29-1	SVEVTHTYEQY
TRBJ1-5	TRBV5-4	ASSQRGSYQPQH
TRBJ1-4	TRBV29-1	SARWGGEKLF
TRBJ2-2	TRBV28	ASTEPRGANTGELF
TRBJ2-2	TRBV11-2	ASSLVGGSTGELF
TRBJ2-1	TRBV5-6	ASSLMEVSYNEQF